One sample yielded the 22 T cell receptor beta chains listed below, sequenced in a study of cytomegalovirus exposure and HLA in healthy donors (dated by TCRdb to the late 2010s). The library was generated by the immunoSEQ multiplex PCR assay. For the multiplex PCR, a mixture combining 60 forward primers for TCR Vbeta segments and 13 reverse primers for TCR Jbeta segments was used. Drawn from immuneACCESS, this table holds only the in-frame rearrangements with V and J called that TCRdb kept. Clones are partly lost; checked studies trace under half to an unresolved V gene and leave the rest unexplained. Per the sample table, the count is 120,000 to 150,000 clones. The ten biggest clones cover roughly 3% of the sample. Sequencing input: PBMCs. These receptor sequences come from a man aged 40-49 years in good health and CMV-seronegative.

DNA of the CDR3: TGTGCCAGCAACCTAGCGGGGGATTACAATGAGCAGTTCTTC. Its translation: CASNLAGDYNEQFF. This chain connects TRBV6-6 to TRBJ2-1; 10 bases are shared with TRBD2. Germline CDR1 reads MNHNY; CDR2 reads SVGAGI (reference sequence). CDR3 length: 14 residues. Losses at the gene ends were 7 bases for V and 4 bases for J; bases not matched to a gene: 4.

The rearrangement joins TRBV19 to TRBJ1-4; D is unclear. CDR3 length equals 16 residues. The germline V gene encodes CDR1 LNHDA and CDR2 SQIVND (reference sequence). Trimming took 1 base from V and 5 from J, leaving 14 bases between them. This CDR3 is CASSIGEYRTNEKLFF. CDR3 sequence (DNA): TGTGCCAGTAGTATAGGGGAGTACCGGACGAATGAAAAACTGTTTTTT.

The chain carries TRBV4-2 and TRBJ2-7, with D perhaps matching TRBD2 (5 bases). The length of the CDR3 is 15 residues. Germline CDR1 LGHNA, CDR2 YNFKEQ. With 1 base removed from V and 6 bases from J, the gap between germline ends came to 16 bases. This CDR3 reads CASSQGGSASIEQYF. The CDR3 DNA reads TGTGCCAGCAGCCAAGGGGGTAGCGCAAGTATCGAGCAGTACTTC.

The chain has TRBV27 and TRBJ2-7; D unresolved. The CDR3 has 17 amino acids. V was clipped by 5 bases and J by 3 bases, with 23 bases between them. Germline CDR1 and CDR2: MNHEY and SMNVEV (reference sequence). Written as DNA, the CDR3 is TGTGCCAGCAGTCCCTTCGGCCCGGCGAGCGCCTACTACGAGCAGTACTTC. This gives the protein CASSPFGPASAYYEQYF.

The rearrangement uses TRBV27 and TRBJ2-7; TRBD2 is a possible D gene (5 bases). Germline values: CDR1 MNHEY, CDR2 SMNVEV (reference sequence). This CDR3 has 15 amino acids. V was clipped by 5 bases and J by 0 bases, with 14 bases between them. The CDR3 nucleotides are TGTGCCAGCAGTCTCGTCGGAGGCCTCTCCTACGAGCAGTACTTC. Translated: CASSLVGGLSYEQYF.

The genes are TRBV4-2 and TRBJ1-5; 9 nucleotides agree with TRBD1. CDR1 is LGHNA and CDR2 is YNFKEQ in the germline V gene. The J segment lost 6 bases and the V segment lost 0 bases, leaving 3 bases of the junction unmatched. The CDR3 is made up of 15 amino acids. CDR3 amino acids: CASSQEDRGSQPQHF. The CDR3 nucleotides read TGTGCCAGCAGCCAAGAAGACAGGGGGAGTCAGCCCCAGCATTTT.

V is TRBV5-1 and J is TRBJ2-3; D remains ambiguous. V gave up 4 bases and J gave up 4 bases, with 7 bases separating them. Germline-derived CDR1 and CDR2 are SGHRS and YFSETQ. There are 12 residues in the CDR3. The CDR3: CASSPRSDTQYF. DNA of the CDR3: TGCGCCAGCAGCCCGCGATCAGATACGCAGTATTTT. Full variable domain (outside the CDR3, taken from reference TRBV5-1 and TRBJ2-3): KAGVTQTPRYLIKTRGQQVTLSCSPISGHRSVSWYQQTPGQGLQFLFEYFSETQRNKGNFPGRFSGRQFSNSRSEMNVSTLELGDSALYLCASSPRSDTQYFGPGTRLTVL.

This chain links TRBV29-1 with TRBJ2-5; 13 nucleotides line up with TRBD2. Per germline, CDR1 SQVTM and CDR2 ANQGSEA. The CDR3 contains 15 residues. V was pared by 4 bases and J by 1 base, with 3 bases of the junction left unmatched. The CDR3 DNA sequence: TGCAGCGTTGGGGGGACTAGCGGGATCCAAGAGACCCAGTACTTC. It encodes CSVGGTSGIQETQYF.

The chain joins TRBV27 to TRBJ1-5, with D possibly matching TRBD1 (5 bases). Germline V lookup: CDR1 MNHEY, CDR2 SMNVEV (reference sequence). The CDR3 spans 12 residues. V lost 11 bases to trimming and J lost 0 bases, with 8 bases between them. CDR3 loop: CAAGGSNQPQHF. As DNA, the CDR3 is TGTGCCGCGGGGGGTAGCAATCAGCCCCAGCATTTT.

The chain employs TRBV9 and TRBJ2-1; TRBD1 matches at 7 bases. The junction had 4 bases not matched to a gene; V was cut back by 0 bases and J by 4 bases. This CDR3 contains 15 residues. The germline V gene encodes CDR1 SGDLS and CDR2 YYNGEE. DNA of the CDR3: TGTGCCAGCAGCGTAGACACAGGGGAATACAATGAGCAGTTCTTC. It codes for CASSVDTGEYNEQFF.

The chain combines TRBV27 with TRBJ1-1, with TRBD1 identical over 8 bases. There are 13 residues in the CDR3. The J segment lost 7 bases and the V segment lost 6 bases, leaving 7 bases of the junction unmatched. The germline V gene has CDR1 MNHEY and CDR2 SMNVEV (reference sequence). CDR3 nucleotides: TGTGCCAGCAGATTAAGACAGGGGAGTGAAGCTTTCTTT. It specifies CASRLRQGSEAFF.

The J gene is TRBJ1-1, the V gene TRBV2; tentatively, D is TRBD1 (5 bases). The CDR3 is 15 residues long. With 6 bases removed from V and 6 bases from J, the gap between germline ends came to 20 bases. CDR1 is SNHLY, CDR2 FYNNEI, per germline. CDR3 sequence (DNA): TGTGCCAGCAGGGCCCTCGGGGGAGGAGGGGCTGAAGCTTTCTTT. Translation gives CASRALGGGGAEAFF.

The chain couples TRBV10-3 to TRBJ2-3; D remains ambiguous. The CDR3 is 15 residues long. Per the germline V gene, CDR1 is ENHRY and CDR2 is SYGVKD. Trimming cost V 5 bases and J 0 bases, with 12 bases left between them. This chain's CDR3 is CAISKDNPSTDTQYF. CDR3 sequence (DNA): TGTGCCATCAGTAAAGACAACCCTAGCACAGATACGCAGTATTTT.

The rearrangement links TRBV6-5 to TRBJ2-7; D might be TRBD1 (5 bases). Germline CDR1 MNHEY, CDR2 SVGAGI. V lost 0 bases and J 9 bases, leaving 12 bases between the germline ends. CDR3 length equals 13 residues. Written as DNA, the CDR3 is TGTGCCAGCAGTTACTCGATTCAAGGGGCGCAGTACTTC. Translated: CASSYSIQGAQYF.

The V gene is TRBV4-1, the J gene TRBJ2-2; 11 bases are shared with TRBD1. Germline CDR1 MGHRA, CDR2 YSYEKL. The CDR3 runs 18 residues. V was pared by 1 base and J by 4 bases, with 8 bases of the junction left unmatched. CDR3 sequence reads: CASSQAGQGARGTGELFF. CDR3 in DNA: TGCGCCAGCAGCCAAGCCGGACAGGGGGCTAGAGGCACCGGGGAGCTGTTTTTT.

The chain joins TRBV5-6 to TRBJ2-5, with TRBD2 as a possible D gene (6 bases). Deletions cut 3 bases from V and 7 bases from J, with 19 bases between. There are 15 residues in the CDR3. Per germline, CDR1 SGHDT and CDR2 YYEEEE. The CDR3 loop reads CASSSGGTSRGTQYF. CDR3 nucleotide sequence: TGTGCCAGCAGCTCTGGAGGGACGTCCCGGGGGACCCAGTACTTC.

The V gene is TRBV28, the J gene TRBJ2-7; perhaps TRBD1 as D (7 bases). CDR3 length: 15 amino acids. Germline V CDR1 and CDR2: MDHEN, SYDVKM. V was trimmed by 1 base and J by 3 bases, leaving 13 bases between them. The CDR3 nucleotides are TGTGCCAGCAGTTTATCAGGGGGAGGACTCTACGAGCAGTACTTC. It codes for CASSLSGGGLYEQYF. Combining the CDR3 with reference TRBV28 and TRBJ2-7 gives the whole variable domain DVKVTQSSRYLVKRTGEKVFLECVQDMDHENMFWYRQDPGLGLRLIYFSYDVKMKEKGDIPEGYSVSREKKERFSLILESASTNQTSMYLCASSLSGGGLYEQYFGPGTRLTVT.

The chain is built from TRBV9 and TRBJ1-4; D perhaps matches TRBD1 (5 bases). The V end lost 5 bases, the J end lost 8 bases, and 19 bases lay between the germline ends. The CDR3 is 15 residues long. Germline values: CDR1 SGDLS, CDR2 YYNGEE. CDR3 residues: CASSRPGSLGEKLFF. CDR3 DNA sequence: TGTGCCAGCAGTCGCCCAGGGTCACTTGGGGAAAAACTGTTTTTT. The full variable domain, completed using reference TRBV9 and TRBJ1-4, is DSGVTQTPKHLITATGQRVTLRCSPRSGDLSVYWYQQSLDQGLQFLIQYYNGEERAKGNILERFSAQQFPDLHSELNLSSLELGDSALYFCASSRPGSLGEKLFFGSGTQLSVL.

The CDR3 DNA follows: TGTGCCAGCAGCTTGGGACAGGATAATTCACCCCTCCACTTT. It is translated as CASSLGQDNSPLHF. The chain has TRBV11-1 and TRBJ1-6; 8 bases match TRBD1. Germline-derived CDR1 and CDR2 are SGHAT and FQDESV (reference sequence). This CDR3 contains 14 residues. J lost 5 bases, V lost 3 bases, and 0 bases had no gene match.

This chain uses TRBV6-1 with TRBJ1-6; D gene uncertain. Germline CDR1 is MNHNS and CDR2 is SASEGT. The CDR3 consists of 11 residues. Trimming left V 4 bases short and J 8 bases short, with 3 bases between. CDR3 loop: CASSADSPLHF. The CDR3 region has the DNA TGTGCCAGCAGTGCCGATTCACCCCTCCACTTT.

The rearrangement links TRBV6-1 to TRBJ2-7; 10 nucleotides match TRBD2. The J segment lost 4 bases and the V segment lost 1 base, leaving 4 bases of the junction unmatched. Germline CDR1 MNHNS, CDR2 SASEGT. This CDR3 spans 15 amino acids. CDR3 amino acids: CASSEGLAGSYEQYF. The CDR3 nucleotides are TGTGCCAGCAGTGAAGGACTAGCGGGTTCGTACGAGCAGTACTTC.

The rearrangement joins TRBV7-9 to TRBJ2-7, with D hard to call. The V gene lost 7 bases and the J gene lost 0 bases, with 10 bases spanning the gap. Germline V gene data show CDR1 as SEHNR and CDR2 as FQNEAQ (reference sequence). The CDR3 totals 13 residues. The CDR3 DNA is TGTGCCAGCAACCCACTGAACTCCTACGAGCAGTACTTC. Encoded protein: CASNPLNSYEQYF.